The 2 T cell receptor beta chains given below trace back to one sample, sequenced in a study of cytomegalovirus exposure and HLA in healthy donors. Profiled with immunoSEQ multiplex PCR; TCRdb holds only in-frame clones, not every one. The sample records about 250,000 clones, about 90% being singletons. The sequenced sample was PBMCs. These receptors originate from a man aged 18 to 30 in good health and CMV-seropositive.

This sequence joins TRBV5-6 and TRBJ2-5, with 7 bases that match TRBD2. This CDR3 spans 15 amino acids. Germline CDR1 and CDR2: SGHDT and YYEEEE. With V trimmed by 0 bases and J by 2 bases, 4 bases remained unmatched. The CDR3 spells CASSLVLAVQETQYF. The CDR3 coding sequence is TGTGCCAGCAGCTTGGTTCTAGCGGTTCAAGAGACCCAGTACTTC.

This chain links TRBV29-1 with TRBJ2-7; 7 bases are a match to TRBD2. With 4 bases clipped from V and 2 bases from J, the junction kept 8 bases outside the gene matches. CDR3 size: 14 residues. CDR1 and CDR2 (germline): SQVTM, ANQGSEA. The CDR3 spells CSVAGRELPYEQYF. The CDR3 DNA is TGCAGCGTTGCAGGGCGGGAGCTCCCCTACGAGCAGTACTTC.